The clone carrying this TCR beta chain has a count of ten or more. Its antigen is still unknown. Amplified TCR beta CDR3 regions derived from RNA transcripts. During a first-round RT-PCR of the TCR CDR3, the HTBI primer set was used. TCRdb re-called the multiplex PCR reads through MiXCR, storing one row per CDR3 protein. The data show fewer than 300,000 distinct CDR3 sequences, approximately 26% seen once. This record belongs to a study of T cells in Graves' hyperthyroidism and ophthalmopathy. Regarding the study as a whole: Expanded thyroid clonotypes (above 0.001) were mostly also found in blood.

CDR3 length: 16 residues. CDR1 and CDR2 (germline): LNHDA, SQIVND (reference sequence). V was cut by 7 bases and J by 1 base, with 17 bases left in between. The chain uses TRBV19 and TRBJ2-4, with D tentatively TRBD1 (5 bases). The sample was blood. The sequence came from a man between 40 and 49 years old with Graves' hyperthyroidism that later progressed to Graves' ophthalmopathy. CDR3 nucleotide sequence: TGTGCCAGTACCAAGAAAGGGGCCGGGGCCAAAAACATTCAGTACTTC. Translation gives CASTKKGAGAKNIQYF.